Detailed here is one T cell receptor beta chain. Antigen: not known. The sample comes from a study of identical twins. General observations from the study: Twin pairs' shared out-of-frame alpha sequences were enriched in low generation probability. Twins' excess sharing was less marked for out-of-frame beta sequences. Because invariant MAIT and iNKT cells could be present, zero-insertion analyses could be partly confounded.

The CDR3 consists of 14 residues. V lost 6 bases, J lost 4 bases, and 14 bases lay in between. Germline V gene lookup returns CDR1 LNHDA and CDR2 SQIVND (reference sequence). Template switching introduced a universal primer site, and the cDNA bore unique molecular identifiers. MiXCR, run by TCRdb on the 5' RACE reads, gives a single entry per CDR3 protein. The sample records around 370,000 distinct CDR3 sequences, about 10% being singletons. The V call is TRBV19, the J call TRBJ2-3, with a tentative D call TRBD2 (6 bases). The source of this sequence is a woman in her forties or fifties in good health. Sequences were obtained from naive T cells sorted from blood. The CDR3 nucleotides are TGTGCCAGTAGGAAGAACGGGAGCCCAGATACGCAGTATTTT. Encoded protein: CASRKNGSPDTQYF.